The next 30 T cell receptor beta chains were all read from a single sample in a study of cytomegalovirus exposure and HLA in healthy donors. Use of 60 Vbeta and 13 Jbeta primers characterized the PCR. TCRdb keeps only in-frame clones here, not all; method: immunoSEQ multiplex PCR. Here the sample spans around 150,000 clones, around three quarters being singletons. The sample taken for sequencing was PBMCs. All receptors derive from a man between 40 and 49 years old in good health and CMV-seropositive.

The V call is TRBV27, the J call TRBJ2-2; TRBD1 agrees at 8 bases. CDR3 length: 15 amino acids. Trimming removed 5 bases from V and 1 base from J; junction bases left unmatched: 3. CDR1 is MNHEY, CDR2 SMNVEV, per germline (reference sequence). CDR3 in DNA: TGTGCCAGCAGTGCCGGGACAGGGAACACCGGGGAGCTGTTTTTT. Its protein is CASSAGTGNTGELFF.

This clone turned up a few times. The chain links TRBV5-4 to TRBJ1-2, with 7 bases identical to TRBD1. CDR3 length equals 13 residues. After removal of 1 base from V and 8 bases from J, the junction contained 5 bases not matched to a gene. From germline, CDR1 is SGHNT and CDR2 YYREEE (reference sequence). The CDR3 loop is CASSLRQGAGYTF. The CDR3 DNA follows: TGTGCCAGCAGCTTGAGACAGGGAGCGGGCTACACCTTC.

This clone was found a few times. The V and J genes are TRBV7-2 and TRBJ2-1; D is undetermined. The V gene's germline CDR1 is SGHTA and CDR2 FQGNSA. CDR3 length equals 12 residues. V lost 5 bases, J lost 3 bases, and 5 bases lay in between. For the CDR3, the DNA is TGTGCCAGCAGCCCAGGCTACAATGAGCAGTTCTTC. Its translation is CASSPGYNEQFF.

The chain uses TRBV7-8 and TRBJ1-3, with D uncertain. CDR3 length: 16 residues. Trimming stripped 2 bases from V and 0 bases from J, with 11 bases between. Germline lookup yields CDR1 SGHVS and CDR2 FQNEAQ. The CDR3 DNA is TGTGCCAGCAGCTTATCCATCCAGGTCTCTGGAAACACCATATATTTT. It translates to CASSLSIQVSGNTIYF.

This chain connects TRBV7-3 to TRBJ2-7; 13 nucleotides agree with TRBD2. Germline V CDR1 and CDR2: SGHTA, FQGTGA. J lost 5 bases, V lost 2 bases, and 3 bases had no gene match. CDR3 length equals 15 residues. CDR3 sequence reads: CASSLGTSGNDEQYF. The CDR3 bases are TGTGCCAGCAGCTTAGGGACTAGCGGGAATGACGAGCAGTACTTC.

This clone was observed once. The CDR3 sequence: CASSIDSFSYEQYF. For the CDR3, the DNA is TGTGCCAGCAGCATAGACAGTTTCTCCTACGAGCAGTACTTC. The V call is TRBV7-9, the J call TRBJ2-7, with a possible D match to TRBD1 (5 bases). The V end lost 5 bases, the J end lost 0 bases, and 11 bases lay between the germline ends. This CDR3 has 14 amino acids. In germline, CDR1 is SEHNR, CDR2 FQNEAQ (reference sequence).

The rearrangement joins TRBV6-1 to TRBJ1-2; TRBD1 agrees at 8 bases. The J segment lost 5 bases and the V segment lost 6 bases, leaving 8 bases of the junction unmatched. Germline values: CDR1 MNHNS, CDR2 SASEGT. The CDR3 is made up of 14 amino acids. For the CDR3, the DNA is TGTGCCAGCAGCCCTAGACAGGGGCGGTATGGCTACACCTTC. Protein sequence: CASSPRQGRYGYTF.

The V and J genes are TRBV19 and TRBJ1-4; D possibly corresponds to TRBD1 (5 bases). Germline values: CDR1 LNHDA, CDR2 SQIVND (reference sequence). With 3 bases removed from V and 8 bases from J, the gap between germline ends came to 16 bases. The CDR3 has 15 residues. CDR3 nucleotide sequence: TGTGCCAGTAGTATCCGGGTTCGGGGGAGAGAAAAACTGTTTTTT. Amino acids: CASSIRVRGREKLFF.

The gene calls are TRBV5-1 and TRBJ2-2, with D unclear. Germline CDR1 and CDR2: SGHRS and YFSETQ. The CDR3 consists of 14 residues. V was shortened by 1 base and J by 2 bases, with 6 bases between the two germline ends. CDR3 nucleotides: TGCGCCAGCAGCTTGTCTTCCAACACCGGGGAGCTGTTTTTT. Its protein product is CASSLSSNTGELFF.

This sequence joins TRBV19 and TRBJ2-3; D is undetermined. The CDR3 is 15 residues long. Germline-derived CDR1 and CDR2 are LNHDA and SQIVND (reference sequence). V was cut by 2 bases and J by 0 bases, with 9 bases left in between. CDR3 nucleotides: TGTGCCAGTAGTATACCCGGGTCTAGCACAGATACGCAGTATTTT. Amino acid sequence: CASSIPGSSTDTQYF.

This clone was counted once. The rearrangement links TRBV5-1 to TRBJ2-2; TRBD2 aligns across 12 bases. The CDR3 length is 16 residues. Unmatched junction bases numbered 7, after V lost 4 bases and J lost 6 bases. The germline gives CDR1 SGHRS, CDR2 YFSETQ. CDR3: CASSQTSGRGAGELFF. DNA of the CDR3: TGCGCCAGCAGCCAGACTAGCGGGAGAGGTGCCGGGGAGCTGTTTTTT.

The genes are TRBV6-5 and TRBJ1-1; the D gene is possibly TRBD1 (6 bases). The V end was cut by 1 base, the J end by 2 bases, with 11 bases between. CDR3 length: 15 residues. Per germline, CDR1 MNHEY and CDR2 SVGAGI. For the CDR3, the DNA is TGTGCCAGCAGTTACTTGAGGACAGCAAACACTGAAGCTTTCTTT. As protein: CASSYLRTANTEAFF.

The chain combines TRBV18 with TRBJ2-7, with D possibly being TRBD1 (6 bases). Trimming shortened V by 0 bases and J by 2 bases, and 11 bases separated the two germline ends. The CDR3 contains 15 residues. Germline V gene sequence: CDR1 KGHSH, CDR2 LQKENI. The CDR3 spells CASSPPRTDAYEQYF. The CDR3, as DNA: TGTGCCAGCTCACCACCTCGGACAGACGCCTACGAGCAGTACTTC.

The chain joins TRBV11-3 to TRBJ2-2, with D maybe TRBD2 (7 bases). Trimming cost V 5 bases and J 3 bases, with 10 bases left between them. Germline loops: CDR1 SGHNT, CDR2 YENEEA. The CDR3 contains 14 residues. As DNA, the CDR3 is TGTGCCAGCAGCGGGGGGGGCTACACCGGGGAGCTGTTTTTT. Encoded protein: CASSGGGYTGELFF.

The CDR3 nucleotides are TGTGCCAGCAGTTACTTAGTAACGGGACAGGGGTTTGGCTACACCTTC. Translation gives CASSYLVTGQGFGYTF. V is TRBV6-6 and J is TRBJ1-2; 10 bases match TRBD1. CDR3 size: 16 residues. Germline V gives CDR1 MNHNY, CDR2 SVGAGI (reference sequence). Trimming took 1 base from V and 7 from J; bases not matched to a gene: 9.

This chain connects TRBV5-6 to TRBJ2-1, with TRBD2 matching 7 bases. The trim removed 1 base at V and 4 bases at J, leaving 11 bases unmatched. Germline V CDR1 and CDR2: SGHDT, YYEEEE. This CDR3 comprises 17 residues. The CDR3 DNA follows: TGTGCCAGCAGCTTGTTTTATAAGGGAGGGCCATACAATGAGCAGTTCTTC. The encoded protein is CASSLFYKGGPYNEQFF.

The chain combines TRBV29-1 with TRBJ2-7, with 8 bases aligning to TRBD1. V lost 6 bases and J lost 5; bases outside the gene matches: 6. From germline, CDR1 is SQVTM and CDR2 ANQGSEA. The CDR3 spans 12 residues. The CDR3 is CSVDRGGNEQYF. In DNA, the CDR3 is TGCAGCGTAGACAGGGGAGGAAACGAGCAGTACTTC.

This clone came up once. The chain employs TRBV27 and TRBJ2-2, with 11 bases matching TRBD2. The V gene's germline CDR1 is MNHEY and CDR2 SMNVEV (reference sequence). The J segment lost 5 bases and the V segment lost 7 bases, leaving 15 bases of the junction unmatched. The length of the CDR3 is 18 residues. The CDR3 region is CASTLLTSGSALTGELFF. The CDR3 nucleotides read TGTGCCAGCACCCTCCTCACTAGCGGGAGCGCCCTTACCGGGGAGCTGTTTTTT.

This chain uses TRBV13 with TRBJ2-7, with 13 positions matching TRBD2. V shed 1 base, J shed 3 bases, and the junction held 6 bases outside the gene matches. Germline lookup yields CDR1 PRHDT and CDR2 FYEKMQ (reference sequence). The CDR3 length is 17 residues. The CDR3 reads CASSLEGLAGVNYEQYF. CDR3 in DNA: TGTGCCAGCAGCTTAGAAGGACTAGCGGGAGTAAACTACGAGCAGTACTTC.

The rearrangement links TRBV29-1 to TRBJ1-2; 7 positions agree with TRBD1. The CDR3 has 13 amino acids. Germline values: CDR1 SQVTM, CDR2 ANQGSEA. V shed 2 bases and J 7 bases; nucleotides not matched to a gene: 7. Here the CDR3 DNA reads TGCAGCGTTGAACCGACAGGGTCGGGTGGCTACACCTTC. Protein sequence: CSVEPTGSGGYTF.

This clone was picked up a small number of times. The chain links TRBV6-1 to TRBJ1-5, with 8 nucleotides matching TRBD1. In germline, CDR1 is MNHNS, CDR2 SASEGT. Trimming removed 4 bases from V and 6 bases from J; junction bases left unmatched: 8. The CDR3 is 15 residues long. CDR3 nucleotide sequence: TGTGCCAGCAGTGGAAACAGGGGGGCGACTCAGCCCCAGCATTTT. Its protein is CASSGNRGATQPQHF.

This clone was seen just once. The V gene is TRBV28, the J gene TRBJ2-7; 12 bases fit TRBD1. Germline loops: CDR1 MDHEN, CDR2 SYDVKM. The CDR3 is 16 amino acids. The V segment lost 4 bases and the J segment 2 bases; nucleotides outside the gene matches: 6. CDR3 sequence reads: CASSYTGTGGPYEQYF. CDR3 nucleotides: TGTGCCAGCAGTTATACCGGGACAGGGGGCCCCTACGAGCAGTACTTC.

The chain combines TRBV7-9 with TRBJ1-2; TRBD1 agrees at 9 bases. J gave up 5 bases and V 3 bases, and 4 bases lay outside the gene matches. Germline CDR1 and CDR2: SEHNR and FQNEAQ (reference sequence). The CDR3 length is 14 residues. The CDR3 DNA follows: TGTGCCAGCAGCTTTGCGGGACAGGGTTATGGCTACACCTTC. The encoded protein is CASSFAGQGYGYTF.

The chain couples TRBV5-4 to TRBJ2-5, with 12 bases aligning to TRBD2. The CDR3 runs 17 residues. With 6 bases clipped from V and 4 bases from J, the junction kept 13 bases outside the gene matches. Looked up from germline, CDR1 is SGHNT and CDR2 is YYREEE (reference sequence). The CDR3 loop reads CASTFPTTSGRGETQYF. The DNA of the CDR3 is TGTGCCAGCACCTTCCCTACGACTAGCGGGAGAGGAGAGACCCAGTACTTC.

J is TRBJ1-3 and V is TRBV14; D remains unclear. The CDR3 covers 13 residues. In germline, CDR1 is SGHDN, CDR2 FVKESK. V lost 1 base, J lost 8 bases, and 9 bases lay in between. CDR3 amino acids: CASSQATPDTIYF. In nucleotides, the CDR3 is TGTGCCAGCAGCCAAGCTACCCCGGACACCATATATTTT.

The rearrangement links TRBV5-1 to TRBJ1-1, with a weak D call TRBD1 (5 bases). Germline loops: CDR1 SGHRS, CDR2 YFSETQ. The CDR3 is made up of 14 amino acids. The V end was cut by 4 bases, the J end by 8 bases, with 18 bases between. CDR3 coding DNA: TGCGCCAGCAGCACAAACTCAGGGAGGTGGGAAGCTTTCTTT. Amino acids: CASSTNSGRWEAFF.

This sequence joins TRBV21-1 and TRBJ1-2; the table names TRBD1, a call not compared with the DNA. TRBV21-1 is reported as a pseudogene. This CDR3 contains 13 residues. CDR3 residues: CASSKNRVWGYTF. CDR3 coding DNA: TGTGCCAGCAGCAAGAACAGGGTTTGGGGCTACACCTTC.

This sequence joins TRBV6-5 and TRBJ2-1; 13 nucleotides line up with TRBD2. Germline V gene data show CDR1 as MNHEY and CDR2 as SVGAGI. The CDR3 length is 15 residues. V trimming: 6 bases; J trimming: 8 bases; junction bases outside the gene matches: 7. The CDR3 spells CASSRTSGRLDEQFF. The CDR3 DNA follows: TGTGCCAGCAGCAGGACTAGCGGGAGATTAGATGAGCAGTTCTTC.

The chain has TRBV10-3 and TRBJ2-7; 14 bases match TRBD2. The CDR3 contains 16 residues. V shed 11 bases, J shed 0 bases, and the junction held 9 bases outside the gene matches. The germline CDR1 and CDR2 sequences are ENHRY and SYGVKD. CDR3 bases: TGTGCCTTCTCGACTAGCGGGAGGGCAAGCTCCTACGAGCAGTACTTC. Its protein product is CAFSTSGRASSYEQYF.

The V call is TRBV7-3, the J call TRBJ2-3, with 11 bases identical to TRBD2. There are 16 residues in the CDR3. V shed 5 bases, J shed 8 bases, and the junction held 12 bases outside the gene matches. The germline V gene has CDR1 SGHTA and CDR2 FQGTGA. CDR3 protein: CASSPGLAGGIGTQYF. CDR3 sequence (DNA): TGTGCCAGCAGCCCCGGGCTAGCGGGAGGAATAGGTACGCAGTATTTT.